Listed here are 30 T cell receptor beta chains from one sample, sequenced in a study of human T cells and chemical hapten exposure. As for time point: patch test 2, 6 weeks after DPC sensitization. Noted treatment: therapeutic diphenylcyclopropenone sensitization with weekly scalp DPC. TCRdb fed the RACE reads into MiXCR, producing one record per CDR3 protein. The sample holds just over 350,000 distinct CDR3 sequences, about 6% seen once. Here the sequenced sample was whole blood, taken in connection with sensitization to the hapten diphenylcyclopropenone (DPC). These receptors all stem from a woman aged 18-29 years with alopecia areata. Some clones in this sample may be carry-over from other donors' samples.

In its sample, this clonotype was seen many times. V is TRBV7-9 and J is TRBJ1-6; D is undetermined. The germline V and J ends were trimmed by 1 base and 11 bases, with 6 bases remaining between them. Germline CDR1 SEHNR, CDR2 FQNEAQ (reference sequence). The CDR3 sequence is 12 residues long. The CDR3 coding sequence is TGTGCCAGCAGCTTAGACGTAACACCCCTCCACTTT. Amino acids: CASSLDVTPLHF.

This clonotype was counted at least ten times. In DNA form, the CDR3 reads TGTGCCAGCAGTTACTACAGGGACACTGAAGCTTTCTTT. Translated, it gives CASSYYRDTEAFF. The J gene is TRBJ1-1, the V gene TRBV6-5, with TRBD1 as a possible D gene (6 bases). The CDR3 is 13 residues long. V was cut by 1 base and J by 3 bases, with 6 bases left in between. CDR1 is MNHEY, CDR2 SVGAGI, per germline.

This clonotype has a count of ten or more. This rearrangement joins TRBV7-2 to TRBJ1-5; D is unclear. CDR1 and CDR2 (germline): SGHTA, FQGNSA. The V gene lost 1 base and the J gene lost 2 bases, with 12 bases spanning the gap. The CDR3 is 16 residues long. The CDR3 DNA sequence: TGTGCCAGCAGCTTAGGGGGAGGGTATGGCAATCAGCCCCAGCATTTT. This gives the protein CASSLGGGYGNQPQHF.

This clonotype came up a few times. CDR3 sequence: CASSSRRGQGADQPQHF. The CDR3 DNA sequence: TGTGCCAGCAGCTCCCGTAGGGGACAGGGGGCCGATCAGCCCCAGCATTTT. The chain uses TRBV7-8 and TRBJ1-5, with 12 bases aligning to TRBD1. The CDR3 runs 17 residues. The trim removed 4 bases at V and 5 bases at J, leaving 9 bases unmatched. Germline CDR1 SGHVS, CDR2 FQNEAQ.

This clonotype was counted ten times or more. This chain joins TRBV12-3 or TRBV12-4 and TRBJ1-5; D may be TRBD1 (6 bases). V was pared by 6 bases and J by 1 base, with 22 bases between. CDR3 length: 18 residues. CDR3 DNA sequence: TGTGCCAGCAGCCCAAACCCGCAAGGGACACGGAGCAATCAGCCCCAGCATTTT. Amino acid sequence: CASSPNPQGTRSNQPQHF.

This clonotype was seen many times. The chain employs TRBV20-1 and TRBJ1-1; perhaps TRBD1 as D (6 bases). CDR1 DFQATT and CDR2 SNEGSKA come from the germline V gene (reference sequence). V was cut by 5 bases and J by 0 bases, with 7 bases left in between. The CDR3 length is 12 residues. The CDR3 DNA reads TGCAGTGCTGACAGGTTGAACACTGAAGCTTTCTTT. Protein product: CSADRLNTEAFF.

This clonotype was observed many times. V gene TRBV6-5 combines with J gene TRBJ1-1; 7 bases agree with TRBD1. Germline trimming cut 6 bases from V and 0 bases from J; bases unmatched to any gene: 13. This CDR3 has 17 residues. Germline CDR1 reads MNHEY; CDR2 reads SVGAGI. In DNA form, the CDR3 reads TGTGCCAGCAGCCGAGGACAGGTGGGGGGTATGAACACTGAAGCTTTCTTT. Its translation is CASSRGQVGGMNTEAFF.

V gene TRBV12-3 or TRBV12-4 combines with J gene TRBJ2-3, with 8 nucleotides matching TRBD2. The ends lost 3 bases at V and 0 bases at J; junction bases unmatched: 5. The CDR3 is made up of 16 amino acids. The DNA of the CDR3 is TGTGCCAGCAGTTTGGCGGCGGGGGGAAGCACAGATACGCAGTATTTT. Its translation is CASSLAAGGSTDTQYF.

This clonotype has at least ten counts. V usage is TRBV5-1 and J usage is TRBJ1-3; D remains ambiguous. Germline CDR1 SGHRS, CDR2 YFSETQ. This CDR3 is built from 11 residues. V was pared by 6 bases and J by 6 bases, with 7 bases between. This CDR3 reads CASKAENTIYF. DNA of the CDR3: TGCGCCAGCAAAGCGGAAAACACCATATATTTT.

This clonotype was recorded a few times. The chain uses TRBV7-2 and TRBJ2-1; TRBD2 matches 8 bases. The CDR3 is made up of 15 amino acids. The V gene's germline CDR1 is SGHTA and CDR2 FQGNSA. Trimming at V came to 4 bases and at J to 3 bases, leaving 5 bases not matched to a gene. CDR3 region: CASSSAGDSYNEQFF. In nucleotides, the CDR3 is TGTGCCAGCAGCTCAGCGGGGGATAGCTACAATGAGCAGTTCTTC. Full variable domain (missing parts from reference TRBV7-2 and TRBJ2-1): GAGVSQSPSNKVTEKGKDVELRCDPISGHTALYWYRQSLGQGLEFLIYFQGNSAPDKSGLPSDRFSAERTGGSVSTLTIQRTQQEDSAVYLCASSSAGDSYNEQFFGPGTRLTVL.

This clonotype has ten or more counts. This chain links TRBV12-3 or TRBV12-4 with TRBJ2-1; D assignment may be TRBD1 or TRBD2 (5 bases each). V lost 4 bases and J lost 4, with 14 bases in between. This CDR3 region has 15 residues. CDR3 DNA: TGTGCCAGCAGTTCGACAGTCCGGAGGTACAATGAGCAGTTCTTC. Encoded protein: CASSSTVRRYNEQFF.

Ten or more counts support this clonotype. This chain joins TRBV7-2 and TRBJ1-2; no clear D gene. The germline gives CDR1 SGHTA, CDR2 FQGNSA. V lost 2 bases to trimming and J lost 3 bases, with 13 bases between them. The CDR3 consists of 15 residues. The CDR3 spells CASSLNKYGDYGYTF. The CDR3 DNA reads as TGTGCCAGCAGCTTAAATAAGTATGGGGACTATGGCTACACCTTC.

This clonotype has ten or more counts. V and J are TRBV3-1 and TRBJ1-3; a possible D gene is TRBD1 (6 bases). Germline V gene sequence: CDR1 LGHDT, CDR2 YNNKEL (reference sequence). This CDR3 is 16 amino acids long. Trimming took off 1 base at V and 0 bases at J, with 10 bases between the two ends. The CDR3 DNA is TGTGCCAGCAGCCAAGGCCACAGGGCCTCTGGAAACACCATATATTTT. Translating gives CASSQGHRASGNTIYF.

This chain uses TRBV28 with TRBJ2-2; perhaps TRBD1 as D (5 bases). The length of the CDR3 is 17 residues. Trimming left V 1 base short and J 1 base short, with 13 bases between. Germline CDR1 and CDR2: MDHEN and SYDVKM. The CDR3 region is CASSLSWAGLNTGELFF. CDR3 nucleotide sequence: TGTGCCAGCAGTTTATCGTGGGCAGGGCTGAACACCGGGGAGCTGTTTTTT.

The sample holds many counts of this clonotype. CDR3 coding DNA: TGTGCCAGCAGCTCAGTGGGCCAGGGGCACTCCTACGAGCAGTACTTC. The encoded protein is CASSSVGQGHSYEQYF. This sequence joins TRBV7-2 and TRBJ2-7; TRBD1 is a possible D gene (6 bases). Trimming removed 4 bases at V and 0 bases at J, with 16 bases between. The CDR3 is made up of 16 amino acids. Germline V CDR1 and CDR2: SGHTA, FQGNSA.

The chain's CDR3 is CASSYHRLGLEQYF. In DNA, the CDR3 is TGTGCCAGCAGTTACCATCGACTAGGTCTCGAGCAGTACTTC. The chain uses TRBV6-2 or TRBV6-3 and TRBJ2-7; tentatively, D is TRBD2 (6 bases). This CDR3 has 14 residues. With 2 bases removed from V and 6 bases from J, the gap between germline ends came to 14 bases. Looked up from germline, CDR1 is MNHEY and CDR2 is SVGEGT.

This clonotype appeared a few times. The gene calls are TRBV19 and TRBJ2-5; a possible D gene is TRBD1 (5 bases). CDR1 and CDR2 (germline): LNHDA, SQIVND (reference sequence). CDR3 length: 16 residues. V dropped 3 bases and J dropped 1 base, with 15 bases sitting between them. The CDR3 loop is CASSITSRAPQETQYF. As DNA, the CDR3 is TGTGCCAGTAGTATTACCTCCAGGGCGCCCCAAGAGACCCAGTACTTC.

This clonotype was observed many times. The chain links TRBV12-3 or TRBV12-4 to TRBJ1-6; 12 bases line up with TRBD1. Trimming at V came to 6 bases and at J to 16 bases, leaving 13 bases not matched to a gene. The CDR3 runs 15 residues. CDR3 in amino acids: CASSPGPRDRGQLHF. The CDR3 DNA follows: TGTGCCAGCAGCCCCGGGCCCCGGGACAGGGGGCAGCTCCACTTT.

In its sample, this clonotype was seen a few times. The chain couples TRBV24-1 to TRBJ1-4, with D tentatively TRBD1 (5 bases). This CDR3 is 17 amino acids long. Trimming removed 4 bases at V and 7 bases at J, with 21 bases between. Looked up from germline, CDR1 is KGHDR and CDR2 is SFDVKD. The CDR3 protein is CATSDPGQHGGFEKLFF. For the CDR3, the DNA is TGTGCCACCAGTGACCCCGGACAACACGGGGGATTTGAAAAACTGTTTTTT.

This sequence joins TRBV6-1 and TRBJ2-7, with D perhaps TRBD2 (6 bases). This CDR3 comprises 13 residues. Looked up from germline, CDR1 is MNHNS and CDR2 is SASEGT. V was trimmed by 6 bases and J by 4 bases, leaving 13 bases between them. The CDR3: CASSSQGLYEQYF. In DNA form, the CDR3 reads TGTGCCAGCAGCTCCCAGGGACTTTACGAGCAGTACTTC.

This clonotype showed up just a few times. The genes are TRBV19 and TRBJ1-3; 7 bases agree with TRBD1. Germline assignment: CDR1 LNHDA and CDR2 SQIVND (reference sequence). This CDR3 is built from 16 residues. V lost 6 bases and J lost 2; bases outside the gene matches: 10. CDR3 DNA sequence: TGTGCCAGTAGCACGGGACAGCAGCTCCCTGGAAACACCATATATTTT. Its translation: CASSTGQQLPGNTIYF.

The genes are TRBV14 and TRBJ1-6; 10 positions match TRBD1. The CDR3 spans 17 residues. Germline assignment: CDR1 SGHDN and CDR2 FVKESK. After removal of 4 bases from V and 8 bases from J, the junction contained 11 bases not matched to a gene. CDR3 loop: CASSPSPGDRGYSPLHF. The DNA of the CDR3 is TGTGCCAGCAGCCCCTCCCCCGGGGACAGGGGTTATTCACCCCTCCACTTT.

In this sample, this clonotype turned up many times. The chain recombines TRBV12-3 or TRBV12-4 with TRBJ1-6, with 9 bases lining up with TRBD1. The CDR3 is 17 amino acids. Losses at the gene ends were 3 bases for V and 10 bases for J; bases not matched to a gene: 13. CDR3: CASSFFPSGQGSSPLHF. Written as DNA, the CDR3 is TGTGCCAGCAGTTTTTTTCCTTCGGGACAGGGTAGCTCACCCCTCCACTTT.

This clonotype turned up a few times. This chain links TRBV15 with TRBJ1-4; the D is unclear. V was shortened by 5 bases and J by 3 bases, with 16 bases between the two germline ends. The CDR3 extends over 16 amino acids. CDR1 LNHNV and CDR2 YYDKDF come from the germline V gene (reference sequence). The CDR3 nucleotides read TGTGCCACCAGCCCACCGTTGGGTGGTGCTAATGAAAAACTGTTTTTT. Protein product: CATSPPLGGANEKLFF.

This sequence joins TRBV6-5 and TRBJ2-3, with 7 bases matching TRBD1. Germline loops: CDR1 MNHEY, CDR2 SVGAGI. Losses at the gene ends were 8 bases for V and 2 bases for J; bases not matched to a gene: 10. The CDR3 is made up of 15 amino acids. CDR3 sequence reads: CASSHRGQTTDTQYF. In DNA, the CDR3 is TGTGCCAGCTCCCACCGGGGACAGACCACAGATACGCAGTATTTT.

This clonotype was picked up many times. This chain uses TRBV12-3 or TRBV12-4 with TRBJ1-1; TRBD1 matches 9 bases. With V trimmed by 6 bases and J by 1 base, 6 bases remained unmatched. CDR3 length: 15 residues. This CDR3 is CASRGQGSGNTEAFF. The CDR3 nucleotides read TGTGCCAGCAGGGGACAGGGTTCAGGGAACACTGAAGCTTTCTTT.

The chain's CDR3 is CASSTWTAGYTF. The DNA for the CDR3 is TGTGCCAGCAGCACATGGACTGCTGGCTACACCTTC. The chain recombines TRBV5-6 with TRBJ1-2; D not certain. The CDR3 extends over 12 amino acids. V was cut by 4 bases and J by 7 bases, with 11 bases left in between. The germline V gene encodes CDR1 SGHDT and CDR2 YYEEEE.

This clonotype was picked up many times. The chain uses TRBV12-5 and TRBJ1-1, with D uncertain. Germline values: CDR1 LGHNT, CDR2 FRNRAP. V was cut by 6 bases and J by 5 bases, with 10 bases left in between. CDR3 size: 12 residues. The CDR3: CASGCVGTEAFF. CDR3 DNA: TGTGCTAGTGGGTGCGTTGGTACTGAAGCTTTCTTT.

About this clonotype itself: Being one base from a much bigger clone, this may be a read error. This chain joins TRBV7-8 and TRBJ1-5; D not resolved. Germline V lookup: CDR1 SGHVS, CDR2 FQNEAQ. This CDR3 spans 12 amino acids. Here the CDR3 DNA reads TGTGCCAGCGGCTTGAATAATCAGCCCCAGCATTTT. This codes for CASGLNNQPQHF.

The chain has TRBV11-2 and TRBJ1-6; D call uncertain. Trimming pared 3 bases from V and 9 bases from J, leaving 21 bases between. Germline loops: CDR1 SGHAT, CDR2 FQNNGV. This CDR3 has 17 amino acids. CDR3 sequence reads: CASSFLSVATDGSPLHF. CDR3 nucleotides: TGTGCCAGCAGCTTCCTGAGCGTGGCAACCGACGGTTCACCCCTCCACTTT.